This T cell receptor (beta chain) was sequenced in a study of blood T cell repertoires in COVID-19 (dated by TCRdb to the early 2020s). For the study in its entirety: Samples covering the acute and convalescent phases of COVID-19 were provided by collaborators in the United States, Italy and Spain. Samples came from the ongoing ImmuneRACE study (first 160 participants) plus 1,254 subjects from 6 global collaborators. Where available, HLA class I and class II types were obtained from metadata supplied by the sample provider rather than from assay-based typing. Sample metadata almost always included a de-identified subject ID, COVID-19 status, age in years and sex. The dataset comprised deeply sampled blood TCRbeta repertoires from subjects exposed to, actively infected with, or recovered from COVID-19. The material from the prospective study consisted of cDNA or gDNA derived from T cells, B-cell-depleted T cells, or PBMCs. The repertoires were released in a freely available public database meant as a resource for research on the immune response to SARS-CoV-2. The full study reports these points: The amount of clinical and demographic metadata varied by source and participant and was provided uncurated.

The immunoSEQ Assay, a bias-controlled multiplex PCR, was used to amplify TCRbeta CDR3 regions from genomic DNA. The source study handled its data this way. The number of nucleated cells in each sample was estimated from the amplification of reference gene primers within the assay. To quantify the absolute abundance of each unique TCRbeta CDR3 rearrangement, sequence reads were collapsed and filtered. For each sample, productive Simpson clonality was calculated by taking the square root of Simpson's diversity index across productive rearrangements. As stored in TCRdb, this immuneACCESS dataset retains in-frame rearrangements with V and J assigned. A fraction of the clones does not appear; measured against another copy, unresolved V genes explain less than half of the discrepancy, and the remainder lacks a known reason. V, J and clone size were drawn from that table, and D and trimming were deduced from the DNA. Within this sample are hundreds of thousands of clones, with 90% of them counted one time only. 2% to 3% of the sample lies in the top ten.

As to this clone: There is no known antigen for this receptor. No clone much larger than this one lies a single base away; base qualities are absent.

Participants in the prospective study were enrolled through a virtual design, were aged 18 to 89 years, and lived in roughly 24 United States geographic areas. In the prospective study, cohorts were assigned on the basis of participant-reported clinical history obtained from a screening survey and a study questionnaire. For ImmuneRACE Cohort 3, a participant was defined as recovered based on two consecutive negative NP/OP PCR tests, clearance by a healthcare professional, or resolution of symptoms. Mobile phlebotomists in the prospective study collected whole blood, serum and a nasopharyngeal or oropharyngeal swab from every participant. Prospective study participants could optionally give additional blood draws and questionnaires over a roughly 2-month period. Blood samples from the prospective study were shipped frozen or at room temperature prior to DNA extraction. The receptor's source is a man aged 60 to 69 who had recovered from COVID-19. What was sequenced was PBMCs or T cells enriched from blood (not recorded which).

The CDR3 here reads CASSKSPNEKLFF. The DNA is as follows: TGTGCCAGCAGCAAGAGCCCTAATGAAAAACTGTTTTTT. The chain employs TRBV7-9 and TRBJ1-4; confidence is insufficient to name the D gene. Reading from cysteine to phenylalanine, the CDR3 counts 13 amino acids. The entry retains the CDR3 DNA only, 39 bases that are in frame from base 1. V is clipped by 5 bases and J by 3 bases, and the sequence between their germline boundaries is 7 bases long. From the germline V gene (reference sequence), CDR1 is SEHNR and CDR2 is FQNEAQ.